This TCR beta chain was recorded in a study of cytomegalovirus exposure and HLA in healthy donors. Study conclusions and caveats: The dataset shows that most TCR sequences were rare, while some public TCRs occurred in many donors. It was found in a later analysis that first-cohort TCR clusters tended to co-occur in the roughly 120 validation repertoires. Reports described diagnosis of cytomegalovirus status by the classifier as highly specific and sensitive. It was fewer than 200 TCR beta chains that were listed as cytomegalovirus-associated.

V gave up 1 base and J gave up 0 bases, with 9 bases separating them. This CDR3 is 16 amino acids long. From germline, CDR1 is LNHNV and CDR2 YYDKDF (reference sequence). Only in-frame clones appear in the TCRdb table, and some are missing; sequencing was by immunoSEQ multiplex PCR. The table has 200,000 to 300,000 clones, roughly 87% seen once. Regarding this clone: Its specificity is unknown.

The genes are TRBV15 and TRBJ1-4; no definite D call. The specimen sequenced was PBMCs. The receptor's source is a man younger than 35 in good health and CMV-seropositive. CDR3 loop: CATSRAGRPTNEKLFF. CDR3 DNA sequence: TGTGCCACCAGCAGAGCCGGACGGCCAACTAATGAAAAACTGTTTTTT.